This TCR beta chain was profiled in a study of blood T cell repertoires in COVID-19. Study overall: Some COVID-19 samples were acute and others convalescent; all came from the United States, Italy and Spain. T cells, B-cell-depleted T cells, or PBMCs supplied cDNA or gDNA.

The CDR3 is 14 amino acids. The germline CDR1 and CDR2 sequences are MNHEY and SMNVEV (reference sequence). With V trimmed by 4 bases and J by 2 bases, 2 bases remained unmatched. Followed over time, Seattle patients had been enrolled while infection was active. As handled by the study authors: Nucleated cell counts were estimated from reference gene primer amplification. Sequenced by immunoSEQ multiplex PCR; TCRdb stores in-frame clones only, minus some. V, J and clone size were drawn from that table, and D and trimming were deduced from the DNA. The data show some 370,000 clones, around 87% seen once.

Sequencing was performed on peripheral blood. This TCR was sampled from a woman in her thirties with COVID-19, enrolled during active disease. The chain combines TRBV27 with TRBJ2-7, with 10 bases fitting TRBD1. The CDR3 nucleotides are TGTGCCAGCAGTTACGGGACAGGGGCCTACGAGCAGTACTTC. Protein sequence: CASSYGTGAYEQYF.